This entry features one T cell receptor (beta chain) sequence. This specimen comes from a study of blood T cell repertoires in COVID-19. Authors' methods: Amplifying reference gene primers gave estimates of nucleated cell counts. This table comes from immunoSEQ multiplex PCR, and its TCRdb copy is limited to in-frame clones, with some not included. That table is the source of V, J and clone size, and D and trimming were worked out from the DNA. The data hold about 220,000 clones, with 75% to 90% observed a single time. From germline, CDR1 is SGHNT and CDR2 YYREEE (reference sequence). The CDR3 length is 15 residues. The ends were cut back, 4 bases at V and 4 bases at J, with 14 bases in the middle.

The V and J genes are TRBV5-4 and TRBJ2-2, with D tentatively TRBD2 (6 bases). The specimen was PBMCs or T cells enriched from blood (not recorded which). The sequence derives from a woman between 18 and 29 years old in a cohort exposed to, infected with or recovered from COVID-19 (not recorded which). CDR3: CASSPPTGVTGELFF. The CDR3, as DNA: TGTGCCAGCAGCCCCCCTACGGGAGTCACCGGGGAGCTGTTTTTT.